This T cell receptor (beta chain) was recorded in a study of vaccination effects on CD4 cells after COVID-19. Points from the study as a whole: Convalescent patients in the study were few, and early post-infection timepoints were absent. Marked clonal contraction of infection- and vaccine-induced clones was seen late after vaccination.

Points on this clone: Its target is not known.

The assay was immunoSEQ multiplex PCR, and TCRdb's table has in-frame clones only and misses some. The sample lists approximately 30,000 clones; more than 65% were seen once. This CDR3 is built from 10 residues. Germline CDR1 is GTSNPN and CDR2 is SVGIG (reference sequence). Trimming took off 5 bases at V and 5 bases at J, with 6 bases between the two ends. The ViraFEST assay expanded antigen-specific CD4+ T cells with viral peptide pools before sequencing. With 10 to 11 days of culture completed, CD4+ T cells were isolated. Having tested negative for nucleocapsid antibodies, the vaccine recipients showed no prior SARS-CoV-2 infection.

Source: CD4+ T cells from PBMCs cultured with HCoV-NL63 spike peptides, taken before COVID-19 vaccination. The sequence derives from a human donor who received a COVID-19 vaccine. The V and J genes are TRBV30 and TRBJ1-1; D is unclear. This chain's CDR3 is CAWGGTEAFF. CDR3 in DNA: TGTGCCTGGGGAGGGACTGAAGCTTTCTTT.